This T cell receptor beta chain was sequenced during a study of blood T cell repertoires in COVID-19. The overall study: PBMCs, B-cell-depleted T cells, or T cells were the source of the cDNA or gDNA that made up the material.

In germline, CDR1 is SGHKS, CDR2 YYEKEE (reference sequence). The CDR3 covers 16 residues. Trimming pared 1 base from V and 7 bases from J, leaving 17 bases between. In the original analysis: Scientists estimated how many nucleated cells there were by amplifying reference gene primers. Generated by immunoSEQ multiplex PCR, the TCRdb table keeps only in-frame clones and is missing some. Clone size and V and J calls were adopted from that table, with D and trimming inferred from the DNA. The table records about 180,000 clones, roughly nine tenths of them present only once. The chain has TRBV5-5 and TRBJ1-4; a weak D match, TRBD1 (6 bases). The sample was peripheral blood. This receptor was identified in a man aged 18 to 35 who had recovered from COVID-19. The CDR3 loop reads CASSLTGIGKGEKLFF. In DNA, the CDR3 is TGTGCCAGCAGCTTGACAGGGATCGGGAAAGGTGAAAAACTGTTTTTT. Drawing the rest from reference TRBV5-5 and TRBJ1-4, the complete variable domain is DAGVTQSPTHLIKTRGQQVTLRCSPISGHKSVSWYQQVLGQGPQFIFQYYEKEERGRGNFPDRFSARQFPNYSSELNVNALLLGDSALYLCASSLTGIGKGEKLFFGSGTQLSVL.